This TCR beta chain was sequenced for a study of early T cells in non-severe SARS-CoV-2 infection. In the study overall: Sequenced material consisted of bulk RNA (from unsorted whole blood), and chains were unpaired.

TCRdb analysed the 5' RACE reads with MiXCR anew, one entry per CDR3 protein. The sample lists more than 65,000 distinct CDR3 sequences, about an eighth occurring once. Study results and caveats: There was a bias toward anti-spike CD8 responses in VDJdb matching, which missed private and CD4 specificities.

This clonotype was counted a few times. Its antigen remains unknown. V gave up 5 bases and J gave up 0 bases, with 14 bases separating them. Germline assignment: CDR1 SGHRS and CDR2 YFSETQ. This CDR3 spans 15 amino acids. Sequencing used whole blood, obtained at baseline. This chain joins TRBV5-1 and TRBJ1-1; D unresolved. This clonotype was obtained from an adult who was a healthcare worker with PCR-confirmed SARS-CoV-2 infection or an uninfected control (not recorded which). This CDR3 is CASRPEPGLNTEAFF. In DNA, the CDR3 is TGCGCCAGCAGGCCCGAGCCAGGATTGAACACTGAAGCTTTCTTT.